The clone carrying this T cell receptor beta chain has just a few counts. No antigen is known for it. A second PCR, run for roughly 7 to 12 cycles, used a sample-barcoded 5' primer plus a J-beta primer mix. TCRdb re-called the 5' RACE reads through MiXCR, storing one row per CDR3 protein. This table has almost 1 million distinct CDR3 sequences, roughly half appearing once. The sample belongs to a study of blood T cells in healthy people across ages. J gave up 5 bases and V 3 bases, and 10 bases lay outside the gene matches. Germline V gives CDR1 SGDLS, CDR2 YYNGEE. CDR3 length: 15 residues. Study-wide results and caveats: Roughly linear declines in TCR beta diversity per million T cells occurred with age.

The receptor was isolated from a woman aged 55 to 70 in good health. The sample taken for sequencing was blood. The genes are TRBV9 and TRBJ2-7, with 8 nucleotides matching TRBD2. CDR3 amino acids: CASSAGTRTGDEQYF. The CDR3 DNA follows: TGTGCCAGCAGCGCCGGGACTAGAACAGGCGACGAGCAGTACTTC.